One and the same sample provided the 15 T cell receptor beta chains below, sequenced in a study of CD8+ T cells in alopecia areata. It was cDNA, reverse transcribed from extracted RNA, that served as the sequencing template. The table came from immunoSEQ multiplex PCR; TCRdb's copy has only in-frame clones and leaves some out. The data show roughly 100,000 clones, with roughly 40% seen just once and 18% held by the top ten. Stated treatment: oral pan-JAK inhibitor, 5-10 mg twice daily. Sequences were derived from CD8+ T cells sorted from blood, sampled at week 24, from a patient treated with tofacitinib. The receptors derive from a human donor with alopecia areata.

V is TRBV6-1 and J is TRBJ1-5; no reliable D call. Trimming took off 5 bases at V and 6 bases at J, with 17 bases between the two ends. Germline-derived CDR1 and CDR2 are MNHNS and SASEGT. The CDR3 contains 15 residues. The CDR3 here is CASSIDSINPQPQHF. The CDR3, as DNA: TGTGCCAGCAGTATCGACTCCATTAACCCTCAGCCCCAGCATTTT.

This clone was seen a handful of times. This rearrangement joins TRBV7-6 to TRBJ2-7, with a tentative D call TRBD2 (7 bases). V was pared by 1 base and J by 0 bases, with 13 bases between. The germline V gene encodes CDR1 SGHVS and CDR2 FNYEAQ. The CDR3 loop spans 16 amino acids. CDR3 DNA sequence: TGTGCCAGCAGCTTAGGGGGGGGCGGGAGCTCCTACGAGCAGTACTTC. Translation: CASSLGGGGSSYEQYF.

The chain employs TRBV30 and TRBJ2-7; D might be TRBD2 (5 bases). Germline CDR1 is GTSNPN and CDR2 is SVGIG (reference sequence). CDR3 size: 12 residues. The germline V and J ends were trimmed by 4 bases and 3 bases, with 10 bases remaining between them. In nucleotides, the CDR3 is TGTGCCTGGATCGGGGATCACTACGAGCAGTACTTC. Encoded protein: CAWIGDHYEQYF.

Only a few counts were recorded for this clone. Additional DNA sequences in this sample encode the identical CDR3. The rearrangement uses TRBV6-4 and TRBJ2-1; no definite D call. Trimming took off 2 bases at V and 8 bases at J, with 4 bases between the two ends. Germline CDR1 MRHNA, CDR2 SNTAGT. The CDR3 has 11 residues. CDR3 nucleotides: TGTGCCAGCAGTGACGGCTATGAGCAGTTCTTC. This gives the protein CASSDGYEQFF.

J is TRBJ2-7 and V is TRBV13; D gene ambiguous. The length of the CDR3 is 13 residues. The germline CDR1 and CDR2 sequences are PRHDT and FYEKMQ (reference sequence). V lost 4 bases and J lost 5, with 12 bases in between. For the CDR3, the DNA is TGTGCCAGCAGCTCCACCGGCCAGGACGAGCAGTACTTC. Translated: CASSSTGQDEQYF.

The rearrangement uses TRBV9 and TRBJ2-7, with 8 bases lining up with TRBD1. CDR3 length: 16 residues. CDR1 SGDLS and CDR2 YYNGEE come from the germline V gene. After removal of 0 bases from V and 5 bases from J, the junction contained 10 bases not matched to a gene. For the CDR3, the DNA is TGTGCCAGCAGCGTAGCTACCGGGACAGGTGTACACGAGCAGTACTTC. Translating gives CASSVATGTGVHEQYF.

This chain connects TRBV15 to TRBJ1-4; D is uncertain. CDR3 size: 15 residues. With 3 bases removed from V and 8 bases from J, the gap between germline ends came to 16 bases. Germline-derived CDR1 and CDR2 are LNHNV and YYDKDF (reference sequence). CDR3 protein: CATSSAMGLLEKLFF. DNA of the CDR3: TGTGCCACCAGCAGTGCAATGGGCCTGTTGGAAAAACTGTTTTTT. Filled out from reference TRBV15 and TRBJ1-4, the complete variable domain reads DAMVIQNPRYQVTQFGKPVTLSCSQTLNHNVMYWYQQKSSQAPKLLFHYYDKDFNNEADTPDNFQSRRPNTSFCFLDIRSPGLGDTAMYLCATSSAMGLLEKLFFGSGTQLSVL.

This clone was counted between two and nine times. This chain connects TRBV29-1 to TRBJ2-7; D gene uncertain. In germline, CDR1 is SQVTM, CDR2 ANQGSEA. The CDR3 is 11 amino acids. The V and J ends lost 6 bases and 1 base respectively, with 7 bases between them. This chain's CDR3 is CSVRLSYEQYF. CDR3 bases: TGCAGCGTCAGACTTTCCTACGAGCAGTACTTC.

This chain uses TRBV7-9 with TRBJ2-1; weak D call: TRBD2 (5 bases). Germline CDR1 SEHNR, CDR2 FQNEAQ (reference sequence). This CDR3 contains 13 residues. V was cut by 3 bases and J by 9 bases, with 12 bases left in between. CDR3 amino acids: CASSFGSGSEQFF. As DNA, the CDR3 is TGTGCCAGCAGCTTTGGATCTGGGAGTGAGCAGTTCTTC. Based on the CDR3 plus reference TRBV7-9 and TRBJ2-1, the full variable domain is DTGVSQNPRHKITKRGQNVTFRCDPISEHNRLYWYRQTLGQGPEFLTYFQNEAQLEKSRLLSDRFSAERPKGSFSTLEIQRTEQGDSAMYLCASSFGSGSEQFFGPGTRLTVL.

V gene TRBV27 combines with J gene TRBJ2-1; D unclear. The CDR3 has 15 residues. Germline loops: CDR1 MNHEY, CDR2 SMNVEV (reference sequence). With 0 bases removed from V and 5 bases from J, the gap between germline ends came to 11 bases. The CDR3: CASSLSRGYDNEQFF. In nucleotides, the CDR3 is TGTGCCAGCAGTTTATCCCGCGGCTACGACAATGAGCAGTTCTTC.

This sequence joins TRBV29-1 and TRBJ2-5; possible D gene TRBD1, 6 bases. TRBJ2-7 explains the end of the DNA better; the J call may be wrong. The CDR3 loop spans 14 amino acids. CDR1 and CDR2 (germline): SQVTM, ANQGSEA. The CDR3 bases are TGCAGCGTTGAAGACAGGGGTTCGGGTTACGAGCAGTACTTC. The encoded protein is CSVEDRGSGYEQYF.

The chain couples TRBV2 to TRBJ2-5, with 8 bases that match TRBD2. After removal of 6 bases from V and 5 bases from J, the junction contained 14 bases not matched to a gene. CDR3 size: 16 residues. From germline, CDR1 is SNHLY and CDR2 FYNNEI. The chain's CDR3 is CASRGRLANGGETQYF. The CDR3 bases are TGTGCCAGCAGGGGACGACTAGCGAACGGCGGTGAGACCCAGTACTTC.

The rearrangement uses TRBV7-2 and TRBJ2-1; 9 bases match TRBD2. The V and J ends lost 5 bases and 3 bases, in that order; junction bases with no gene match: 5. In germline, CDR1 is SGHTA, CDR2 FQGNSA. The CDR3 has 15 amino acids. The CDR3 sequence is CASSTGLASYNEQFF. The CDR3 coding sequence is TGTGCCAGCAGCACCGGACTAGCGAGCTACAATGAGCAGTTCTTC.

The gene calls are TRBV7-9 and TRBJ2-2; possibly TRBD2 for D (5 bases). V lost 5 bases, J lost 0 bases, and 16 bases lay in between. Per the germline V gene, CDR1 is SEHNR and CDR2 is FQNEAQ (reference sequence). The CDR3 is made up of 17 amino acids. The CDR3 spells CASSPHVRGANTGELFF. For the CDR3, the DNA is TGTGCCAGCAGCCCGCATGTACGGGGAGCGAACACCGGGGAGCTGTTTTTT.

The chain recombines TRBV6-5 with TRBJ1-2; 7 bases agree with TRBD1. From germline, CDR1 is MNHEY and CDR2 SVGAGI. After removal of 5 bases from V and 4 bases from J, the junction contained 4 bases not matched to a gene. The CDR3 runs to 13 residues. As DNA, the CDR3 is TGTGCCAGCAGTGCGGACAGGAGCTATGGCTACACCTTC. Encoded protein: CASSADRSYGYTF.